This T cell receptor beta chain stems from a study of blood T cell repertoires in COVID-19. After removal of 9 bases from V and 3 bases from J, the junction contained 11 bases not matched to a gene. This CDR3 has 15 residues. In germline, CDR1 is MNHEY, CDR2 SVGAGI. As processed by the authors: Nucleated cell counts were estimated from reference gene primer amplification. Clones were sequenced by immunoSEQ multiplex PCR, and TCRdb holds only the in-frame ones, with some missing. V, J and clone size are taken as reported in that table, and D and trimming were inferred from the DNA itself. The sample has 250,000 to 300,000 clones, roughly nine tenths seen once.

Material for sequencing was PBMCs or T cells enriched from blood (not recorded which). The receptor's source is a woman in her thirties or forties who had recovered from COVID-19. V is TRBV6-5 and J is TRBJ2-7; 10 bases line up with TRBD2. In DNA form, the CDR3 reads TGTGCCAGTAAAATGCTAGCGGGAGACGGCTACGAGCAGTACTTC. As protein: CASKMLAGDGYEQYF.